The sequence of this TCR beta chain was determined in a study of blood T cell repertoires in COVID-19. Study-level background: Researchers got acute and convalescent COVID-19 samples from the United States, Italy and Spain. T cells, B-cell-depleted T cells, or PBMCs supplied cDNA or gDNA.

Germline CDR1 KGHDR, CDR2 SFDVKD. V was pared by 5 bases and J by 2 bases, with 9 bases between. This CDR3 has 13 amino acids. Original handling: Estimated nucleated cell counts came from reference gene primer amplification. Assay used: immunoSEQ multiplex PCR; TCRdb lists only in-frame clones, some missing. The D gene and trimming were derived from the DNA, and the V and J assignments and clone size from that table. The profile covers around 290,000 clones, with around 89% appearing a single time and approximately 4.2% taken by the ten largest. The chain couples TRBV24-1 to TRBJ2-7; D perhaps matches TRBD2 (5 bases). Sequenced: peripheral blood. The TCR comes from a man aged 40-49 years with acute or convalescent COVID-19. The CDR3 loop is CATSGGAPYEQYF. CDR3 bases: TGTGCCACCAGTGGGGGAGCTCCCTACGAGCAGTACTTC.